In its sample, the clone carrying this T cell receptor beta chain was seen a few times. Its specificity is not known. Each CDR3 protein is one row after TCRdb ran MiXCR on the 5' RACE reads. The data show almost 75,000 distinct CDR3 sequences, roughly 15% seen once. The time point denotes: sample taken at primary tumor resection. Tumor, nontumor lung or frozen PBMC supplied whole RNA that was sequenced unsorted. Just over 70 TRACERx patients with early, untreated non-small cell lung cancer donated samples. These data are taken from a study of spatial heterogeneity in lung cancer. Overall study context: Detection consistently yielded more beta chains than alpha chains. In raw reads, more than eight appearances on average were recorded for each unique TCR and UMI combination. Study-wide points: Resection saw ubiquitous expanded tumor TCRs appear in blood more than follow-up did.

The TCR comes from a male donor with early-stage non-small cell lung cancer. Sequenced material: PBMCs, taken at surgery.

CDR3 DNA sequence: TGTGCCAGTACTGAGACAGGGAACTATGGCTACACCTTC. Amino acids: CASTETGNYGYTF. J is TRBJ1-2 and V is TRBV19; 7 nucleotides line up with TRBD1. The germline V gene has CDR1 LNHDA and CDR2 SQIVND (reference sequence). V was clipped by 7 bases and J by 2 bases; unmatched bases: 4. This CDR3 spans 13 amino acids.